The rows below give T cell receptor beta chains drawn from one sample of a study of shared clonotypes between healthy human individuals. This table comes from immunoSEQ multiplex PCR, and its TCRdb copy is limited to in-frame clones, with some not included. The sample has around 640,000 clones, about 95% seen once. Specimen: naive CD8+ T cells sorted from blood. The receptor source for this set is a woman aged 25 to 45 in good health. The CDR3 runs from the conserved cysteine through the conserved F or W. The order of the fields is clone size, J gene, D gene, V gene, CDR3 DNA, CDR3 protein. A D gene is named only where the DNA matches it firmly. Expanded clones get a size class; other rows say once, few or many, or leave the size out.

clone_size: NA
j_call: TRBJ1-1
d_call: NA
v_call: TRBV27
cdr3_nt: TGTGCCAGCAGTTTGCAGATCCTAACTGAAGCTTTCTTT
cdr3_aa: CASSLQILTEAFF

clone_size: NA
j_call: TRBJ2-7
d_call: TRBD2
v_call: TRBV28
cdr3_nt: TGTGCCAGCAGTTTAGTGGGTGGTAGTCTAGCGGGAGTCCGTGGTGAGCAGTACTTC
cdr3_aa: CASSLVGGSLAGVRGEQYF

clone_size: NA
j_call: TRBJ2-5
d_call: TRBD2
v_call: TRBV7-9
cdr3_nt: TGTGCCAGCAGCTTAGGACTAGCGGGAGGTCGAGAGACCCAGTACTTC
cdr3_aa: CASSLGLAGGRETQYF

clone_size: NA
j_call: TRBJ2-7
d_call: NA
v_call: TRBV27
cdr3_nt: TGTGCCAGCAGTTTCAGGGCAGGGTCCTACGAGCAGTACTTC
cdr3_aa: CASSFRAGSYEQYF

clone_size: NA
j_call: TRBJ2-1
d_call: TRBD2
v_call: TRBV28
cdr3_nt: TGTGCCAGCAGTTCCTTCCGGACTAGCGAAAGAAATGAGCAGTTCTTC
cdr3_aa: CASSSFRTSERNEQFF

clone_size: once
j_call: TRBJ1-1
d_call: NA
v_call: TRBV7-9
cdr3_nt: TGTGCCAGCAGCTTACCTCCGACAGGTAGCACTGAAGCTTTCTTT
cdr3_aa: CASSLPPTGSTEAFF

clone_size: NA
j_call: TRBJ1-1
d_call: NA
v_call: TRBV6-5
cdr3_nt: TGTGCCAGCAGCGACCCTCCCAGTGAAGCTTTCTTT
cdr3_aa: CASSDPPSEAFF

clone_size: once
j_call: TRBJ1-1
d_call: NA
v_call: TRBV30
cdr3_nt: TGTGCCTGGGACGTCCCTTTGGCGGAAGCTTTCTTT
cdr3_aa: CAWDVPLAEAFF

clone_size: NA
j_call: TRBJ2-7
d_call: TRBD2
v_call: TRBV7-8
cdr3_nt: TGTGCCAGCAGCTTAGAGGAGGTGACTAGCGGGAGTTACGAGCAGTACTTC
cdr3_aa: CASSLEEVTSGSYEQYF

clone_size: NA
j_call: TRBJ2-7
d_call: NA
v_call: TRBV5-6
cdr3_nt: TGTGCCAGCAGCATGAGCCTAACCTACGAGCAGTACTTC
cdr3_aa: CASSMSLTYEQYF

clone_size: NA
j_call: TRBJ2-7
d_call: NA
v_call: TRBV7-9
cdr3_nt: TGTGCCAGCAGCCCGCAGACGGTCACCTACGAGCAGTACTTC
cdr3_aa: CASSPQTVTYEQYF

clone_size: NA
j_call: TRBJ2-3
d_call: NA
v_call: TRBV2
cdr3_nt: TGTGCCAGCGGAGGAAATACGCAGTATTTT
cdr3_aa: CASGGNTQYF

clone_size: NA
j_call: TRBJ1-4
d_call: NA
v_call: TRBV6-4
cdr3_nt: TGTGCCAGCAGTGACCAACAGGCAACTAATGAAAAACTGTTTTTT
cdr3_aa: CASSDQQATNEKLFF

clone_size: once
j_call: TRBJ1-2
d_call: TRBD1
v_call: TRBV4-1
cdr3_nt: TGCGCCAGCAGCCACTGGACAGGGGGGCCTACAAACTATGGCTACACCTTC
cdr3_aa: CASSHWTGGPTNYGYTF

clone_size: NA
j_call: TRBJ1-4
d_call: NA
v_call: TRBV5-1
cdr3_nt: TGCGCCAGCAGCTTGGGAGTTGGCCGGTCGACTGAAAAACTGTTTTTT
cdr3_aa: CASSLGVGRSTEKLFF

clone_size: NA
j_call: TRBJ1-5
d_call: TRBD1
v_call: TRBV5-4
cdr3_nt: TGTGCCAGCAGCTTGGGGACAGGCGAGGGTCAGCCCCAGCATTTT
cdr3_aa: CASSLGTGEGQPQHF

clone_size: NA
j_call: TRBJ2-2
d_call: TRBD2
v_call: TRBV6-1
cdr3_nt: TGTGCCAGCAGTGAACTAGCGGGAGGGGAGCTGTTTTTT
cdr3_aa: CASSELAGGELFF

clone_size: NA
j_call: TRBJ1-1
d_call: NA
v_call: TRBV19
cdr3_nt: TGTGCCAGTAGTTCGTGGGTAGCGGTGGCCACTGAAGCTTTCTTT
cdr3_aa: CASSSWVAVATEAFF

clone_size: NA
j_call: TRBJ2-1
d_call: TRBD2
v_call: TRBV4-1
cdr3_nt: TGCGCCAGCAGCCCCCGACTAGCGGAAAACAATGAGCAGTTCTTC
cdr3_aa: CASSPRLAENNEQFF

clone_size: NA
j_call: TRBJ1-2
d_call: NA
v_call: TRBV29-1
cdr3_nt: TGCAGCGTTGCAGGCAGGACGGAAATGAGCTACACCTTC
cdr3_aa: CSVAGRTEMSYTF

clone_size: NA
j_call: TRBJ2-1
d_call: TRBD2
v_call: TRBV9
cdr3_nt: TGTGCCAGTTCTCTAGCGGGAGGGCCGGATGAGCAGTTCTTC
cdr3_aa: CASSLAGGPDEQFF

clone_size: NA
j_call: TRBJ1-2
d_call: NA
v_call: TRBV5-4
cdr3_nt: TGTGCCAGCAGCTTGGTAAAGGGCGTTGGCTATGGCTACACCTTC
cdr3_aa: CASSLVKGVGYGYTF

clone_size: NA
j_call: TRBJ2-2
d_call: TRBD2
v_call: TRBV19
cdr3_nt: TGTGCCAGTACTACTGGACTGAGCGGGAGCCCCACCGGGGAGCTGTTTTTT
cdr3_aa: CASTTGLSGSPTGELFF

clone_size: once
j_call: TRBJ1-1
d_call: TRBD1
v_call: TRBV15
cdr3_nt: TGTGCCACGAGAAGACAGGGGGGCGTGGATGAAGCTTTCTTT
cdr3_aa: CATRRQGGVDEAFF

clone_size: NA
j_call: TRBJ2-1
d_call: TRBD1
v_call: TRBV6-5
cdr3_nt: TGTGCCAGCAGTTACTCCGGGACAGGGGTACGCAATGAGCAGTTCTTC
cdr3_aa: CASSYSGTGVRNEQFF

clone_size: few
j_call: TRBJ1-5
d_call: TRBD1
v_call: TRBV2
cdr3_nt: TGTGCCAGCCGGGACAGGGGTTCGAATCAGCCCCAGCATTTT
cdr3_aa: CASRDRGSNQPQHF

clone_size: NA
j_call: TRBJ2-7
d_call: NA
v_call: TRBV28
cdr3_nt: TGTGCCAGCAGTTTATCCCCAATGGCGGAGAACCCCTACGAGCAGTACTTC
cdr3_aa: CASSLSPMAENPYEQYF

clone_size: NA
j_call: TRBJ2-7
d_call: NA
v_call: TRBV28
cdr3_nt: TGTGCCAGCAGTTTTGACCACAGCTCCTACGAGCAGTACTTC
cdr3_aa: CASSFDHSSYEQYF

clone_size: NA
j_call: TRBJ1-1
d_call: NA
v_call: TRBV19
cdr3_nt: TGTGCCAGTAGCCCTCTCCTTCGACACAGGGACACTGAAGCTTTCTTT
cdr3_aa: CASSPLLRHRDTEAFF

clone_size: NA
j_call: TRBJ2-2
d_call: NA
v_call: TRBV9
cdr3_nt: TGTGCCAGCAGCGCCCTCGGGGGGGAGCTGTTTTTT
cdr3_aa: CASSALGGELFF

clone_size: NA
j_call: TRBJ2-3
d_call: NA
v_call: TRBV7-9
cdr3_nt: TGTGCCAGCAGCCCGTCGACAGGTCCGGATACGCAGTATTTT
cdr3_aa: CASSPSTGPDTQYF

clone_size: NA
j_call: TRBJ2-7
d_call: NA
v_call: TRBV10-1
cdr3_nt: TGCGCCAGCAGTGCCATGGGAGTGAACGAGCAGTACTTC
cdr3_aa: CASSAMGVNEQYF

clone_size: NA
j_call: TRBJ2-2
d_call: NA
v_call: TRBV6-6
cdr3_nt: TGTGCCAGCAGGCCTACAGTTAACACCGGGGAGCTGTTTTTT
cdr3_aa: CASRPTVNTGELFF